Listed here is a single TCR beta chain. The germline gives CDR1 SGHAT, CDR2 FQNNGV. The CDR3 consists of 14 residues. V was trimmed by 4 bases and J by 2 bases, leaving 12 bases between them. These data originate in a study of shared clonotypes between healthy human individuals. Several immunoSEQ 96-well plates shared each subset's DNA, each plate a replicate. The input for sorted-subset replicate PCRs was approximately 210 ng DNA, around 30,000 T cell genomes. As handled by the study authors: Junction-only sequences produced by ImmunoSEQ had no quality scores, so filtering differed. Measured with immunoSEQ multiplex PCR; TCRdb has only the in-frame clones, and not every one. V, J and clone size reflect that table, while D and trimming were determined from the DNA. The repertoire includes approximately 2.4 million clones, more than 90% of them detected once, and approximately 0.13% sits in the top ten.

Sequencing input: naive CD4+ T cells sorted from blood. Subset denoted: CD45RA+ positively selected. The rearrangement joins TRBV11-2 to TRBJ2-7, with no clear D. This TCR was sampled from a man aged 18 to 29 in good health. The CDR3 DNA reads TGTGCCAGCAGCTCCATAAGCCTTGCCTACGAGCAGTACTTC. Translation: CASSSISLAYEQYF.